These 7 T cell receptor beta chains came from one sample sequenced in a study of T cells after yellow fever vaccination. TCRdb independently ran MiXCR on the 5' RACE reads; one entry per CDR3 protein. The sample gives 500,000 to 550,000 distinct CDR3 sequences, just over 20% of which show up once; around 17% is in the top ten. Sequences were derived from PBMCs, sampled approximately 22 days after the first yellow fever vaccination. These receptors were obtained from a man between 18 and 35 years old who received the YFV17D yellow fever vaccine.

The chain carries TRBV12-3 or TRBV12-4 and TRBJ2-5; tentatively, D is TRBD2 (6 bases). V shed 6 bases and J shed 5 bases, with 19 bases lying between them. The CDR3 runs to 15 residues. The CDR3 coding sequence is TGTGCCAGCAGCCGGGGGTCGGGTCTCCGGGAGACCCAGTACTTC. It codes for CASSRGSGLRETQYF.

V gene TRBV5-1 combines with J gene TRBJ2-5; D ambiguous. Trimming took off 5 bases at V and 4 bases at J, with 12 bases between the two ends. This CDR3 contains 13 residues. Germline V gives CDR1 SGHRS, CDR2 YFSETQ. The CDR3 region is CASRNPPRETQYF. CDR3 nucleotides: TGCGCCAGCAGAAACCCTCCCCGAGAGACCCAGTACTTC.

The chain couples TRBV4-3 to TRBJ2-2, with 9 bases fitting TRBD1. CDR1 and CDR2 (germline): LGHNA, YSLEER. J gave up 6 bases and V 3 bases, and 2 bases lay outside the gene matches. The CDR3 has 14 residues. The CDR3 is CASSHGQGSGELFF. CDR3 in DNA: TGCGCCAGCAGCCATGGACAGGGGTCCGGGGAGCTGTTTTTT.

The rearrangement links TRBV4-3 to TRBJ1-6; no reliable D call. Germline CDR1 LGHNA, CDR2 YSLEER. The CDR3 totals 14 residues. V was clipped by 0 bases and J by 14 bases, with 14 bases between them. The CDR3 DNA sequence: TGCGCCAGCAGCCAAGAGTCGAGTTACGGAACCCTCCACTTT. Translated: CASSQESSYGTLHF.

This chain uses TRBV4-1 with TRBJ2-7; D may match TRBD1 or TRBD2 (5 bases each). The V gene's germline CDR1 is MGHRA and CDR2 YSYEKL. CDR3 length equals 16 residues. V lost 0 bases to trimming and J lost 6 bases, with 18 bases between them. CDR3 sequence: CASSQDGASAGGEQYV. CDR3 sequence (DNA): TGCGCCAGCAGCCAAGATGGGGCAAGTGCTGGGGGCGAGCAGTACGTC.

There are a few counts of this clonotype. J is TRBJ1-5 and V is TRBV7-9, with D unresolved. Trimming took off 5 bases at V and 4 bases at J, with 9 bases between the two ends. CDR1 and CDR2 from the germline V gene are SEHNR and FQNEAQ (reference sequence). The CDR3 has 13 residues. CDR3 nucleotides: TGTGCCAGCAGCGCGGACGTAAATCAGCCCCAGCATTTT. It codes for CASSADVNQPQHF.

The rearrangement uses TRBV20-1 and TRBJ2-3, with a possible D match to TRBD2 (6 bases). Trimming cost V 5 bases and J 4 bases, with 16 bases left between them. This CDR3 is 14 amino acids long. Germline-derived CDR1 and CDR2 are DFQATT and SNEGSKA (reference sequence). The CDR3 DNA reads TGCAGTGCTCAAGATGGGCGGGGCCCAGATACGCAGTATTTT. Protein sequence: CSAQDGRGPDTQYF.